This record looks at one TCR beta chain sequence and its context. Study processing details: How many nucleated cells were present was estimated from reference gene primer amplification. Sequenced by immunoSEQ multiplex PCR; TCRdb stores in-frame clones only, minus some. V and J calls and clone size are given by that table; D and trimming were obtained from the DNA. The sample shows about 130,000 clones, 75% to 90% of them seen only once. The data originate from a study of blood T cell repertoires in COVID-19. As for the study in general: From the United States, Italy and Spain came samples of acute and convalescent COVID-19. PBMCs, B-cell-depleted T cells, or T cells provided the cDNA or gDNA that made up the material.

In germline, CDR1 is MNHEY, CDR2 SVGAGI. The CDR3 spans 12 residues. Trimming took 7 bases from V and 2 from J, leaving 9 bases between them. This rearrangement joins TRBV6-5 to TRBJ2-7, with D possibly being TRBD2 (5 bases). The sequencing sample was made of peripheral blood. This receptor was obtained from a man aged 45-60 years with active COVID-19. CDR3 loop: CASKPGTYEQYF. DNA of the CDR3: TGTGCCAGCAAGCCGGGGACCTACGAGCAGTACTTC.